Below are 32 T cell receptor beta chains sequenced from a single sample in a study of cytomegalovirus exposure and HLA in healthy donors. PCR employed 60 Vbeta and 13 Jbeta primers. Libraries were prepared by immunoSEQ multiplex PCR; TCRdb keeps only in-frame clonotypes and omits some of them. The sample contains 190,000 or so clones, 83% of which appear only once. Input material: PBMCs. The source is a man aged 45-65 years in good health and CMV-seronegative.

This sequence joins TRBV6-5 and TRBJ2-2; D is perhaps TRBD2 (5 bases). The CDR3 covers 14 residues. The ends were cut back, 2 bases at V and 5 bases at J, with 9 bases in the middle. Germline V gene lookup returns CDR1 MNHEY and CDR2 SVGAGI. The CDR3 DNA sequence: TGTGCCAGCAGTTACGCGGGCCGAACCGGGGAGCTGTTTTTT. As protein: CASSYAGRTGELFF.

In its sample, this clone was seen once. The chain has TRBV27 and TRBJ2-3, with D perhaps TRBD2 (5 bases). This CDR3 comprises 16 residues. Between the trimmed V and J ends, which lost 1 base and 1 base, there was a span of 12 bases. Germline loops: CDR1 MNHEY, CDR2 SMNVEV (reference sequence). The CDR3 spells CASSLYGWGGTDTQYF. The CDR3 DNA follows: TGTGCCAGCAGTTTATACGGGTGGGGAGGCACAGATACGCAGTATTTT.

The chain carries TRBV11-2 and TRBJ1-1; D possibly corresponds to TRBD1 (6 bases). CDR1 and CDR2 (germline): SGHAT, FQNNGV. Trimming pared 1 base from V and 8 bases from J, leaving 11 bases between. The CDR3 sequence is 13 residues long. The CDR3 DNA follows: TGTGCCAGCAGCTTAGGAGGGACACCCGAAGCTTTCTTT. This sequence encodes CASSLGGTPEAFF.

The chain employs TRBV18 and TRBJ2-1; no clear D. CDR3 length equals 14 residues. Trimming took off 0 bases at V and 3 bases at J, with 6 bases between the two ends. In germline, CDR1 is KGHSH, CDR2 LQKENI. The CDR3 DNA follows: TGTGCCAGCTCACCACCGTTCGTCTACAATGAGCAGTTCTTC. This sequence encodes CASSPPFVYNEQFF.

The rearrangement joins TRBV28 to TRBJ1-5; possibly TRBD1 for D (6 bases). This CDR3 comprises 15 residues. Looked up from germline, CDR1 is MDHEN and CDR2 is SYDVKM. Trimming took 1 base from V and 7 from J, leaving 14 bases between them. The CDR3 DNA is TGTGCCAGCAGTTTATTGGTTGGGGGCGGGCAGCCCCAGCATTTT. Its protein product is CASSLLVGGGQPQHF.

The CDR3 nucleotides are TGTGCCAGCAGTACCAGGGCCACGAACACCGGGGAGCTGTTTTTT. Its translation: CASSTRATNTGELFF. The rearrangement links TRBV6-5 to TRBJ2-2, with D tentatively TRBD1 (5 bases). V was pared by 5 bases and J by 0 bases, with 10 bases between. The V gene's germline CDR1 is MNHEY and CDR2 SVGAGI. CDR3 length equals 15 residues.

About this clone itself: One junction end disagrees with the germline gene, perhaps due to a read error. The chain carries TRBV4-2 and TRBJ2-7; tentatively, D is TRBD1 (5 bases). The CDR3 extends over 13 amino acids. Germline CDR1 LGHNA, CDR2 YNFKEQ. Here the CDR3 reads CASSQDHGRVLDF. CDR3 DNA: TGTGCCAGCAGCCAAGATCATGGCAGGGTTTTGGACTTC.

This clone was detected once. V is TRBV25-1 and J is TRBJ1-2, with D possibly matching TRBD1 (6 bases). The CDR3 runs 13 residues. Germline CDR1 and CDR2: MGHDK and SYGVNS. Trimming took 5 bases from V and 1 from J, leaving 8 bases between them. The CDR3 nucleotides read TGTGCCAGCAGTAAGGGGGTTAACTATGGCTACACCTTC. It specifies CASSKGVNYGYTF.

This clone was counted only a few times. J is TRBJ2-3 and V is TRBV5-4; D unclear. Germline V CDR1 and CDR2: SGHNT, YYREEE (reference sequence). Trimming pared 6 bases from V and 3 bases from J, leaving 11 bases between. This CDR3 has 13 amino acids. CDR3 sequence: CASTMGRTDTQYF. The CDR3 DNA reads TGTGCCAGCACCATGGGCAGGACAGATACGCAGTATTTT. Full variable domain (remainder filled in from reference TRBV5-4 and TRBJ2-3): ETGVTQSPTHLIKTRGQQVTLRCSSQSGHNTVSWYQQALGQGPQFIFQYYREEENGRGNFPPRFSGLQFPNYSSELNVNALELDDSALYLCASTMGRTDTQYFGPGTRLTVL.

This clone was detected only a few times. This sequence joins TRBV4-3 and TRBJ1-1; D is unclear. CDR1 and CDR2 from the germline V gene are LGHNA and YSLEER. V was clipped by 0 bases and J by 1 base, with 9 bases between them. The CDR3 sequence is 15 residues long. The chain's CDR3 is CASSQDMQANTEAFF. The CDR3 DNA reads TGCGCCAGCAGCCAAGATATGCAGGCGAACACTGAAGCTTTCTTT.

The rearrangement links TRBV7-9 to TRBJ2-2, with 9 positions matching TRBD1. Germline CDR1 SEHNR, CDR2 FQNEAQ (reference sequence). The V and J ends lost 10 bases and 4 bases, in that order; junction bases with no gene match: 10. The CDR3 has 15 residues. The CDR3, as DNA: TGTGCCACCCAGCGACAGGGGGGCCTCACCGGGGAGCTGTTTTTT. It encodes CATQRQGGLTGELFF. Complete variable domain (other parts from reference TRBV7-9 and TRBJ2-2): DTGVSQNPRHKITKRGQNVTFRCDPISEHNRLYWYRQTLGQGPEFLTYFQNEAQLEKSRLLSDRFSAERPKGSFSTLEIQRTEQGDSAMYLCATQRQGGLTGELFFGEGSRLTVL.

The chain is built from TRBV2 and TRBJ1-2; D may be TRBD1 (6 bases). Trimming removed 10 bases from V and 8 bases from J, with 20 bases in between. CDR1 and CDR2 (germline): SNHLY, FYNNEI. This CDR3 region has 13 residues. CDR3 protein: CATRGGLWGGYTF. In DNA, the CDR3 is TGTGCCACTAGGGGGGGCCTCTGGGGCGGCTACACCTTC.

This chain joins TRBV23-1 and TRBJ2-5; D might be TRBD2 (5 bases). TRBV23-1 is known as an ORF, though its function is uncertain. Trimming pared 0 bases from V and 5 bases from J, leaving 19 bases between. CDR3 length equals 17 residues. DNA for the CDR3: TGCGCCAGCAGTCAATCACTCATCCAGGCACGGAGGGAGACCCAGTACTTC. Translated: CASSQSLIQARRETQYF.

The chain uses TRBV10-3 and TRBJ2-6; TRBD1 matches at 10 bases. Trimming at V came to 6 bases and at J to 0 bases, leaving 5 bases not matched to a gene. Germline CDR1 reads ENHRY; CDR2 reads SYGVKD. This CDR3 spans 17 amino acids. CDR3 loop: CAISLRDRGSGANVLTF. As DNA, the CDR3 is TGTGCCATCAGCCTCCGGGACAGGGGCTCTGGGGCCAACGTCCTGACTTTC.

The chain employs TRBV7-2 and TRBJ2-5, with D possibly being TRBD2 (5 bases). The J call may not be correct, given that the DNA end is closer to TRBJ2-7. The CDR3 consists of 13 residues. The V gene's germline CDR1 is SGHTA and CDR2 FQGNSA. This CDR3 is CASSRGRYYEQYF. CDR3 nucleotides: TGTGCCAGCAGTCGGGGAAGATACTACGAGCAGTACTTC.

The V call is TRBV29-1, the J call TRBJ2-7, with 7 bases lining up with TRBD1. The trim removed 6 bases at V and 2 bases at J, leaving 10 bases unmatched. The CDR3 is made up of 14 amino acids. Germline CDR1 is SQVTM and CDR2 is ANQGSEA. CDR3: CSVSEGQGAYEQYF. In DNA form, the CDR3 reads TGCAGCGTAAGTGAAGGGCAGGGGGCCTACGAGCAGTACTTC.

The rearrangement links TRBV29-1 to TRBJ2-6; TRBD1 aligns across 7 bases. V dropped 7 bases and J dropped 0; count of bases not matched to a gene: 9. The length of the CDR3 is 16 residues. Germline CDR1 SQVTM, CDR2 ANQGSEA. Written as DNA, the CDR3 is TGCAGCGCTTCACAGGGGTCGGTCTCTGGGGCCAACGTCCTGACTTTC. Protein product: CSASQGSVSGANVLTF.

The chain recombines TRBV19 with TRBJ2-5; TRBD1 might be the D (5 bases). The V end was cut by 5 bases, the J end by 1 base, with 14 bases between. This CDR3 spans 15 amino acids. Germline CDR1 and CDR2: LNHDA and SQIVND (reference sequence). This CDR3 reads CASSDVFGAQETQYF. CDR3 coding DNA: TGTGCCAGTAGTGACGTCTTTGGGGCCCAAGAGACCCAGTACTTC.

This clone has only one observation. The genes are TRBV9 and TRBJ1-2; 8 bases match TRBD1. Germline CDR1 reads SGDLS; CDR2 reads YYNGEE. The CDR3 sequence is 14 residues long. Germline trimming cut 4 bases from V and 1 base from J; bases unmatched to any gene: 3. The CDR3 DNA sequence: TGTGCCAGCAGCCCCGGACAGGGTAACTATGGCTACACCTTC. Translated, it gives CASSPGQGNYGYTF.

The chain couples TRBV2 to TRBJ1-4; D gene unclear. The CDR3 length is 13 residues. V was shortened by 2 bases and J by 8 bases, with 9 bases between the two germline ends. CDR1 is SNHLY and CDR2 is FYNNEI in the germline V gene. The DNA for the CDR3 is TGTGCCAGCAGTGAATTAGTGAGGGAAAAACTGTTTTTT. Protein: CASSELVREKLFF.

The CDR3 DNA sequence: TGTGCCACCAGCTCGAAGGGGACAGATGAAGCTTTCTTT. Amino acid sequence: CATSSKGTDEAFF. This chain uses TRBV15 with TRBJ1-1, with 7 bases matching TRBD1. CDR1 and CDR2 (germline): LNHNV, YYDKDF (reference sequence). The CDR3 is 13 residues long. V was pared by 5 bases and J by 7 bases, with 7 bases of the junction left unmatched.

The chain links TRBV5-4 to TRBJ2-5; perhaps TRBD1 as D (5 bases). The end of the DNA fits TRBJ2-7 better, so the J call may be wrong. Germline V gene lookup returns CDR1 SGHNT and CDR2 YYREEE (reference sequence). This CDR3 contains 16 residues. This CDR3 reads CASSLRLLGAENEQYF. The DNA of the CDR3 is TGTGCCAGCAGCTTGAGGTTACTTGGGGCGGAGAACGAGCAGTACTTC.

This sequence joins TRBV27 and TRBJ2-7; TRBD1 might be the D (5 bases). This CDR3 region has 15 residues. Germline lookup yields CDR1 MNHEY and CDR2 SMNVEV (reference sequence). V shed 6 bases and J shed 2 bases, with 17 bases lying between them. The CDR3, as DNA: TGTGCCAGCAGGCCTTCTGGGGCAAACGCCTACGAGCAGTACTTC. Translating gives CASRPSGANAYEQYF.

This clone was counted once. This chain joins TRBV19 and TRBJ2-7; maybe TRBD2 (5 bases). The CDR3 spans 14 residues. Trimming shortened V by 1 base and J by 5 bases, and 12 bases separated the two germline ends. Germline V gene data show CDR1 as LNHDA and CDR2 as SQIVND (reference sequence). The CDR3, as DNA: TGTGCCAGTAGTATAGGGGTAGCCGGGAACGAGCAGTACTTC. As protein: CASSIGVAGNEQYF. Looking up the rest from reference TRBV19 and TRBJ2-7 gives the full variable domain: DGGITQSPKYLFRKEGQNVTLSCEQNLNHDAMYWYRQDPGQGLRLIYYSQIVNDFQKGDIAEGYSVSREKKESFPLTVTSAQKNPTAFYLCASSIGVAGNEQYFGPGTRLTVT.

The V and J genes are TRBV29-1 and TRBJ2-7; 9 nucleotides match TRBD1. Germline V gene sequence: CDR1 SQVTM, CDR2 ANQGSEA. The CDR3 has 14 amino acids. J gave up 0 bases and V 6 bases, and 6 bases lay outside the gene matches. The CDR3 region has the DNA TGCAGCGTAGAAACGACAGGGGGCTCCTACGAGCAGTACTTC. Residues: CSVETTGGSYEQYF.

The V and J genes are TRBV30 and TRBJ2-3; a weak D match, TRBD2 (5 bases). Per germline, CDR1 GTSNPN and CDR2 SVGIG (reference sequence). Trimming took 1 base from V and 0 from J, leaving 11 bases between them. The CDR3 covers 15 residues. The CDR3 reads CAWSERRASTDTQYF. The CDR3 DNA reads as TGTGCCTGGAGTGAGCGGCGGGCCAGCACAGATACGCAGTATTTT.

This chain uses TRBV15 with TRBJ2-3, with 8 bases that match TRBD2. From germline, CDR1 is LNHNV and CDR2 YYDKDF (reference sequence). This CDR3 has 18 amino acids. V gave up 2 bases and J gave up 4 bases; unmatched junction bases: 14. The CDR3 nucleotides are TGTGCCACCAGCAGAAGACAAGTGGTAGCGGGGACGGCAGATACGCAGTATTTT. Translating gives CATSRRQVVAGTADTQYF.

This clone was found a few times. The chain links TRBV5-1 to TRBJ2-1; tentatively, D is TRBD2 (5 bases). CDR1 is SGHRS and CDR2 is YFSETQ in the germline V gene. The V end lost 2 bases, the J end lost 5 bases, and 14 bases lay between the germline ends. The CDR3 is 15 residues long. The CDR3 protein is CASSLTLALHNEQFF. Here the CDR3 DNA reads TGCGCCAGCAGCTTAACCCTAGCTCTCCACAATGAGCAGTTCTTC. The entire variable domain, with the rest obtained from reference TRBV5-1 and TRBJ2-1, is as follows: KAGVTQTPRYLIKTRGQQVTLSCSPISGHRSVSWYQQTPGQGLQFLFEYFSETQRNKGNFPGRFSGRQFSNSRSEMNVSTLELGDSALYLCASSLTLALHNEQFFGPGTRLTVL.

This chain joins TRBV9 and TRBJ1-1; perhaps TRBD1 as D (5 bases). V was trimmed by 0 bases and J by 4 bases, leaving 10 bases between them. This CDR3 comprises 14 residues. The germline V gene encodes CDR1 SGDLS and CDR2 YYNGEE. The CDR3 region has the DNA TGTGCCAGCAGCGTAGGACAGATTGGCACTGAAGCTTTCTTT. The encoded protein is CASSVGQIGTEAFF.

The V call is TRBV7-2, the J call TRBJ1-2; 12 nucleotides line up with TRBD1. J was trimmed by 4 bases and V by 2 bases; bases with no gene match: 11. This CDR3 has 18 amino acids. Germline lookup yields CDR1 SGHTA and CDR2 FQGNSA. The DNA for the CDR3 is TGTGCCAGCAGCTTACTCGGGACAGGGGGCCTCTCTCCCTATGGCTACACCTTC. This encodes CASSLLGTGGLSPYGYTF.

The gene calls are TRBV6-1 and TRBJ1-4, with TRBD1 matching over 8 bases. This CDR3 contains 16 residues. Unmatched junction bases numbered 8, after V lost 2 bases and J lost 6 bases. Germline loops: CDR1 MNHNS, CDR2 SASEGT. Here the CDR3 DNA reads TGTGCCAGCAGTGAAACCAGGGGGCAGTTTTATGAAAAACTGTTTTTT. It yields the protein CASSETRGQFYEKLFF.

The chain recombines TRBV19 with TRBJ1-1; 7 bases align to TRBD1. The V segment lost 6 bases and the J segment 5 bases; nucleotides outside the gene matches: 12. The germline V gene encodes CDR1 LNHDA and CDR2 SQIVND (reference sequence). This CDR3 has 15 residues. The CDR3 sequence: CASRKQGKSGTEAFF. Written as DNA, the CDR3 is TGTGCCAGTAGGAAACAGGGGAAGAGTGGTACTGAAGCTTTCTTT.